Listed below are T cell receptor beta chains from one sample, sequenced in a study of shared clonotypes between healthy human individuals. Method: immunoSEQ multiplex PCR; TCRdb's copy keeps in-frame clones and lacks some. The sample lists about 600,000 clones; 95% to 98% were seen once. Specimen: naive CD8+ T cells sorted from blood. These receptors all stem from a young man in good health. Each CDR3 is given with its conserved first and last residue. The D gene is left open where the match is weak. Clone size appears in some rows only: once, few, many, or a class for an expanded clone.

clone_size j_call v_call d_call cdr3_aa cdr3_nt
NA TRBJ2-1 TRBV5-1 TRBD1 CASSWTGPNEQFF TGCGCCAGCAGCTGGACAGGGCCCAATGAGCAGTTCTTC
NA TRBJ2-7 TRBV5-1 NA CASSLDAATFSYEQYF TGCGCCAGCAGCTTAGACGCAGCGACCTTCTCCTACGAGCAGTACTTC
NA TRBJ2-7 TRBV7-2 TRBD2 CASSLDGGSSYEQYF TGTGCCAGCAGCCTCGACGGCGGGAGCTCCTACGAGCAGTACTTC
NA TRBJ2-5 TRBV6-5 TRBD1 CASSPGTEINF TGTGCCAGCAGTCCCGGGACAGAGATTAACTTC
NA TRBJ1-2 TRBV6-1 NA CASTERGGAGDGYTF TGTGCCAGCACCGAGAGGGGCGGGGCAGGTGATGGCTACACCTTC
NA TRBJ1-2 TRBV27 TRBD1 CASSLQGNNYGYTF TGTGCCAGCAGCCTACAGGGGAATAACTATGGCTACACCTTC
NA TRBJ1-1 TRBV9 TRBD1 CASSSGGRTEAFF TGTGCCAGCAGTTCAGGGGGCAGGACTGAAGCTTTCTTT
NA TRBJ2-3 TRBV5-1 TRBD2 CASSLGLAGIGSDTDTQYF TGCGCCAGCAGCTTGGGGCTAGCGGGAATCGGTAGCGACACAGATACGCAGTATTTT
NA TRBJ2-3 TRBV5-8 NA CASSFRFTVGDDTQYF TGTGCCAGCAGCTTCAGGTTCACCGTCGGGGATGATACGCAGTATTTT
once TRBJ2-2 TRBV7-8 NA CASSLIEGPPTMNTGELFF TGTGCCAGCAGCTTAATCGAGGGTCCTCCAACTATGAACACCGGGGAGCTGTTTTTT
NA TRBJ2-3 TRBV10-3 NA CAISEHGDTQYF TGTGCCATCAGTGAGCATGGAGATACGCAGTATTTT
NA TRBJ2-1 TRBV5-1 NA CASSLYNEQFF TGCGCCAGCAGCTTGTACAATGAGCAGTTCTTC
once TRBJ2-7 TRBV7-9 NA CASTNTRTSPTYEQYF TGTGCCAGCACCAATACTCGCACTAGCCCCACCTACGAGCAGTACTTC
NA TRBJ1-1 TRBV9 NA CASSVGGNKAFF TGTGCCAGCAGCGTAGGGGGGAACAAAGCTTTCTTT
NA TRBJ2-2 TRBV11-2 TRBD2 CASTGLAGVLNGELFF TGTGCCAGCACCGGACTAGCGGGAGTCCTCAACGGGGAGCTGTTTTTT
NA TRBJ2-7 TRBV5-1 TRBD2 CASSFPSGGRFYEQYF TGCGCCAGCAGTTTCCCATCGGGAGGGCGATTCTACGAGCAGTACTTC
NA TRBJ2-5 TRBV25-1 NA CASSESGEETQYF TGTGCCAGCAGTGAATCTGGGGAAGAGACCCAGTACTTC
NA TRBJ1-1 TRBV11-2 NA CASSLAALLRDTEAFF TGTGCCAGCAGCTTAGCTGCCCTCCTGCGGGACACTGAAGCTTTCTTT
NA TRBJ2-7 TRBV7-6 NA CASSLAPRGTSYEQYF TGTGCCAGCAGCTTAGCCCCGCGTGGTACCTCCTACGAGCAGTACTTC
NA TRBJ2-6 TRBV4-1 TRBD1 CASSQEEGTGTIGANVLTF TGCGCCAGCAGCCAAGAAGAGGGGACAGGGACTATTGGGGCCAACGTCCTGACTTTC
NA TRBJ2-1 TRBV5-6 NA CASEHSSYNEQFF TGTGCCAGTGAACATAGCTCCTACAATGAGCAGTTCTTC
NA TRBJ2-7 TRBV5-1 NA CASRAVQGPTEQYF TGCGCCAGCAGGGCGGTGCAGGGTCCTACCGAGCAGTACTTC
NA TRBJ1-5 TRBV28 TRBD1 CASSLSLLQTGDQPQHF TGTGCCAGCAGTTTATCCCTCCTCCAGACAGGGGATCAGCCCCAGCATTTT
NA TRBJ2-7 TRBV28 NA CASSTGIYEQYF TGTGCCAGCAGCACGGGAATCTACGAGCAGTACTTC
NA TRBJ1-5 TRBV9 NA CASSVAGGNQPQHF TGTGCCAGCAGCGTAGCCGGGGGCAATCAGCCCCAGCATTTT
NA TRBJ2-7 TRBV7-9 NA CASSFPTGTFTYEQYF TGTGCCAGCAGCTTTCCAACCGGGACGTTCACCTACGAGCAGTACTTC